Shown below are 17 T cell receptor beta chains from a single sample sequenced in a study of blood T cell repertoires in COVID-19. The protocol was immunoSEQ multiplex PCR, while the TCRdb copy is restricted to in-frame clones and leaves out a portion. Of 200,000 to 300,000 clones in the sample, 88% were seen once. Sequenced: PBMCs or T cells enriched from blood (not recorded which). Receptors originate from a woman aged 40 to 49 with acute COVID-19.

The chain carries TRBV10-3 and TRBJ1-6; D is uncertain. The CDR3 spans 13 residues. Per the germline V gene, CDR1 is ENHRY and CDR2 is SYGVKD. Trimming removed 3 bases from V and 9 bases from J, with 9 bases in between. The CDR3 coding sequence is TGTGCCATCAGTGATGAGGAGGGTTCACCCCTCCACTTT. This sequence encodes CAISDEEGSPLHF.

The CDR3 coding sequence is TGTGCCAGCAGCTTGGGGACAGGGGTTGGGGCAGATACGCAGTATTTT. Its protein product is CASSLGTGVGADTQYF. The J gene is TRBJ2-3, the V gene TRBV5-4; TRBD1 aligns across 9 bases. The CDR3 is made up of 16 amino acids. Germline V gene sequence: CDR1 SGHNT, CDR2 YYREEE (reference sequence). The ends lost 0 bases at V and 4 bases at J; junction bases unmatched: 6.

V and J are TRBV18 and TRBJ1-1, with D uncertain. Trimming took 3 bases from V and 1 from J, leaving 6 bases between them. Germline loops: CDR1 KGHSH, CDR2 LQKENI. The CDR3 extends over 13 amino acids. The DNA for the CDR3 is TGTGCCAGCTCACCTACAACGAACACTGAAGCTTTCTTT. This sequence encodes CASSPTTNTEAFF.

The J gene is TRBJ1-1, the V gene TRBV12-3 or TRBV12-4, with TRBD1 matching over 7 bases. This CDR3 is built from 11 residues. V shed 5 bases and J 14 bases; nucleotides not matched to a gene: 8. Here the CDR3 DNA reads TGTGCCAGCAGTCTAGGGGGCACTGGGTTCTTT. It yields the protein CASSLGGTGFF.

The chain recombines TRBV5-4 with TRBJ1-3, with D possibly being TRBD1 (5 bases). V was cut by 4 bases and J by 0 bases, with 11 bases left in between. Germline V lookup: CDR1 SGHNT, CDR2 YYREEE (reference sequence). This CDR3 has 15 residues. CDR3 protein: CASSPDSLSGNTIYF. CDR3 nucleotides: TGTGCCAGCAGCCCCGACAGCCTCTCTGGAAACACCATATATTTT.

V is TRBV6-4 and J is TRBJ2-7, with D possibly being TRBD2 (5 bases). V lost 6 bases and J lost 6, with 9 bases in between. The germline V gene has CDR1 MRHNA and CDR2 SNTAGT. The CDR3 covers 11 residues. The CDR3 DNA sequence: TGTGCCAGCAGACGCCGGGGCGAGCAGTACGTC. This sequence encodes CASRRRGEQYV.

The rearrangement uses TRBV18 and TRBJ1-1; D not resolved. The V end was cut by 3 bases, the J end by 7 bases, with 15 bases between. The CDR3 is 14 amino acids. Germline V CDR1 and CDR2: KGHSH, LQKENI. The CDR3 loop reads CASSPVVGEIEAFF. The CDR3, as DNA: TGTGCCAGCTCACCGGTAGTTGGAGAGATTGAAGCTTTCTTT.

This chain links TRBV28 with TRBJ2-7, with 11 bases aligning to TRBD2. V lost 5 bases to trimming and J lost 7 bases; unmatched junction nucleotides: 16. The V gene's germline CDR1 is MDHEN and CDR2 SYDVKM. This CDR3 is built from 17 residues. The CDR3 loop is CASSVGLTSGRLSEQYF. The CDR3 DNA reads TGTGCCAGCAGTGTTGGATTAACTAGCGGGAGATTGAGTGAGCAGTACTTC.

The gene calls are TRBV5-1 and TRBJ2-1; 13 bases align to TRBD2. Germline loops: CDR1 SGHRS, CDR2 YFSETQ. The trim removed 7 bases at V and 3 bases at J, leaving 1 base unmatched. The CDR3 is made up of 14 amino acids. Here the CDR3 reads CASRTSGSYNEQFF. DNA for the CDR3: TGCGCCAGCCGGACTAGCGGGAGCTACAATGAGCAGTTCTTC.

The chain links TRBV7-9 to TRBJ1-2; a weak D match, TRBD1 (5 bases). V was shortened by 5 bases and J by 3 bases, with 13 bases between the two germline ends. This CDR3 has 14 residues. CDR1 and CDR2 (germline): SEHNR, FQNEAQ (reference sequence). CDR3 DNA: TGTGCCAGCAGCCCTAGCGGGGGGGACTATGGCTACACCTTC. This codes for CASSPSGGDYGYTF.

The chain uses TRBV4-1 and TRBJ2-7; 12 bases align to TRBD1. The CDR3 spans 13 residues. With V trimmed by 8 bases and J by 6 bases, 5 bases remained unmatched. Germline loops: CDR1 MGHRA, CDR2 YSYEKL. CDR3 protein: CASSWDRGREQYF. Here the CDR3 DNA reads TGCGCCAGCTCGTGGGACAGGGGGCGCGAGCAGTACTTC.

This chain joins TRBV27 and TRBJ2-5, with a weak D call TRBD2 (7 bases). The germline V gene encodes CDR1 MNHEY and CDR2 SMNVEV (reference sequence). This CDR3 is built from 15 residues. V shed 6 bases and J shed 5 bases, with 19 bases lying between them. The CDR3 here is CASRKLGGLGETQYF. CDR3 sequence (DNA): TGTGCCAGCAGGAAGTTGGGGGGGCTAGGTGAGACCCAGTACTTC.

The sample holds many counts of this clone. This chain uses TRBV15 with TRBJ2-1; TRBD2 is a possible D gene (6 bases). Per germline, CDR1 LNHNV and CDR2 YYDKDF (reference sequence). The CDR3 contains 15 residues. The V end lost 0 bases, the J end lost 10 bases, and 16 bases lay between the germline ends. CDR3 coding DNA: TGTGCCACCAGCAGAGAGGCTGGAGGGATGGGAGAGCAGTTCTTC. It specifies CATSREAGGMGEQFF.

The V gene is TRBV7-3, the J gene TRBJ1-6; 7 positions match TRBD1. V shed 5 bases, J shed 7 bases, and the junction held 5 bases outside the gene matches. The CDR3 sequence is 14 residues long. CDR1 is SGHTA and CDR2 is FQGTGA in the germline V gene. The CDR3 DNA reads TGTGCCAGCAGCAACACGGGACAGAATTCACCCCTCCACTTT. It encodes CASSNTGQNSPLHF.

CDR3 loop: CASSFEGDTEAFF. The CDR3, as DNA: TGTGCCAGCAGCTTCGAAGGGGACACTGAAGCTTTCTTT. The chain combines TRBV11-3 with TRBJ1-1; a possible D gene is TRBD1 (5 bases). Germline-derived CDR1 and CDR2 are SGHNT and YENEEA. V lost 3 bases to trimming and J lost 3 bases, with 8 bases between them. This CDR3 is 13 amino acids long.

The chain has TRBV7-6 and TRBJ1-2; TRBD1 matches 8 bases. The CDR3 contains 19 residues. From germline, CDR1 is SGHVS and CDR2 FNYEAQ. The ends lost 5 bases at V and 1 base at J; junction bases unmatched: 18. The DNA for the CDR3 is TGTGCCAGCAGCCAACCTACAGGGGGAGGACCCCTACTTAACTATGGCTACACCTTC. It specifies CASSQPTGGGPLLNYGYTF.

The CDR3 is CASSLPGAGTDTQYF. The CDR3 DNA follows: TGTGCCAGCAGTTTGCCGGGAGCTGGCACAGATACGCAGTATTTT. This chain links TRBV28 with TRBJ2-3, with D possibly TRBD2 on 6 matching bases. The CDR3 consists of 15 residues. Trimming cost V 3 bases and J 1 base, with 11 bases left between them. Germline CDR1 and CDR2: MDHEN and SYDVKM.